This TCR beta chain came from a study of blood T cell repertoires in COVID-19. The overall study: Sites across the United States, Italy and Spain contributed samples from acute and convalescent COVID-19.

Original methodology: For nucleated cells, counts were estimated from reference gene primer amplification. TCRdb's copy holds only in-frame clones and misses some; the assay was immunoSEQ multiplex PCR. V, J and clone size were drawn from that table, and D and trimming were deduced from the DNA. Of tens of thousands of clones listed, 86% were seen once; the top ten hold about 25%. This CDR3 contains 10 residues. CDR1 KGHSH and CDR2 LQKENI come from the germline V gene. V lost 5 bases, J lost 4 bases, and 3 bases lay in between. The sequenced sample was peripheral blood. The chain employs TRBV18 and TRBJ2-7; D is undetermined. This clonotype was sampled from a man between 45 and 60 years old with active or convalescent COVID-19. CDR3 DNA: TGTGCCAGCTCAGAGTACGAGCAGTACTTC. This codes for CASSEYEQYF.